The clone carrying this T cell receptor beta chain appeared many times. The sample is drawn from a study of T cells of healthy individuals. TCRdb re-called the 5' RACE reads with MiXCR, one entry per CDR3 protein. The profile shows approximately 52,000 distinct CDR3 sequences, around 15% of them singletons. This CDR3 contains 12 residues. Germline V gene sequence: CDR1 MNHNS, CDR2 SASEGT. V is TRBV6-1 and J is TRBJ2-7, with TRBD2 as a possible D gene (6 bases). This clonotype was obtained from a human donor in good health. CDR3 sequence (DNA): TGTGCGGGGGGTCCTGATACCTACGAGCAGTACTTC. Its translation is CAGGPDTYEQYF.